The entry below describes one T cell receptor (beta chain). This sample stems from a study of blood T cell repertoires in COVID-19. Original data processing: Nucleated cell counts were estimated from reference gene primer amplification. Only in-frame clones appear in the TCRdb table, and some are missing; sequencing was by immunoSEQ multiplex PCR. V, J and clone size are taken as reported in that table, and D and trimming were inferred from the DNA itself. This repertoire shows about 250,000 clones, about 83% found once; its top ten account for around 8.9%. From germline, CDR1 is SGHRS and CDR2 YFSETQ. The CDR3 length is 14 residues. V lost 6 bases to trimming and J lost 2 bases; unmatched junction nucleotides: 5.

The source material was peripheral blood. This sequence joins TRBV5-1 and TRBJ2-5; TRBD1 matches at 9 bases. The clonotype was recovered from a man aged 40-49 years with active or convalescent COVID-19. CDR3 bases: TGCGCCAGCAAGGGGACAGGGTTACAAGAGACCCAGTACTTC. Translation: CASKGTGLQETQYF.